The 6 T cell receptor beta chains below all came from one sample that was sequenced in a study of follicular helper T cells after annual influenza vaccination. TCRdb keeps only in-frame clones here, not all; method: immunoSEQ multiplex PCR. The sample consists of around 8,700 clones, roughly four fifths of them appearing once. The time point was: 2015-2016 season, 7 days after influenza vaccination. Source: CXCR5+ CD38- circulating T follicular helper cells from blood, taken 7 days after influenza vaccination. The subset is: circulating Tfh, non-naive CD4+CXCR5+PD-1+ (ICOS+CD38+ or ICOS-CD38-). These receptors were obtained from an adult who received the influenza vaccine.

In this sample, this clone turned up a few times. This rearrangement joins TRBV19 to TRBJ1-5; possibly TRBD1 for D (5 bases). Trimming removed 2 bases from V and 4 bases from J, with 15 bases in between. CDR1 LNHDA and CDR2 SQIVND come from the germline V gene (reference sequence). This CDR3 is built from 16 residues. This CDR3 is CASSIQAGFVNQPQHF. The CDR3 nucleotides are TGTGCCAGTAGTATACAAGCAGGGTTTGTTAATCAGCCCCAGCATTTT.

In this sample, this clone turned up once. This rearrangement joins TRBV27 to TRBJ1-4, with TRBD1 identical over 8 bases. This CDR3 region has 14 residues. The germline V gene encodes CDR1 MNHEY and CDR2 SMNVEV (reference sequence). V dropped 6 bases and J dropped 3; count of bases not matched to a gene: 3. CDR3 amino acids: CASSLQGANEKLFF. In DNA, the CDR3 is TGTGCCAGCAGCTTACAGGGGGCTAATGAAAAACTGTTTTTT.

CDR3 nucleotides: TGTGCCACCAGCAGAGATTGGGGGGGCTACGAGCAGTACTTC. Its protein is CATSRDWGGYEQYF. The chain couples TRBV15 to TRBJ2-7; TRBD2 agrees at 7 bases. J was trimmed by 3 bases and V by 0 bases; bases with no gene match: 2. CDR1 LNHNV and CDR2 YYDKDF come from the germline V gene (reference sequence). There are 14 residues in the CDR3.

The rearrangement uses TRBV7-2 and TRBJ1-2; a weak D match, TRBD1 (5 bases). Germline V gene sequence: CDR1 SGHTA, CDR2 FQGNSA. There are 15 residues in the CDR3. Trimming took off 5 bases at V and 8 bases at J, with 21 bases between the two ends. CDR3: CASSTSTGALQGYTF. The CDR3 coding sequence is TGTGCCAGCAGCACTAGTACCGGGGCGCTTCAGGGCTACACCTTC.

The chain links TRBV25-1 to TRBJ1-1, with TRBD1 as a possible D gene (5 bases). Trimming took 5 bases from V and 3 from J, leaving 10 bases between them. The CDR3 totals 13 residues. CDR1 is MGHDK and CDR2 is SYGVNS in the germline V gene. The DNA of the CDR3 is TGTGCCAGCAGTCAATCAGGGCACACTGAAGCTTTCTTT. Translating it yields CASSQSGHTEAFF. Supplemented by reference TRBV25-1 and TRBJ1-1, the full variable domain reads EADIYQTPRYLVIGTGKKITLECSQTMGHDKMYWYQQDPGMELHLIHYSYGVNSTEKGDLSSESTVSRIRTEHFPLTLESARPSHTSQYLCASSQSGHTEAFFGQGTRLTVV.

The chain combines TRBV10-2 with TRBJ2-5; D is uncertain. From germline, CDR1 is WSHSY and CDR2 SAAADI. The V and J ends lost 0 bases and 4 bases respectively, with 3 bases between them. The CDR3 totals 12 residues. CDR3 sequence reads: CASSESGETQYF. The CDR3 bases are TGCGCCAGCAGTGAGTCTGGAGAGACCCAGTACTTC.